These 21 T cell receptor beta chains share one sample of origin, sequenced in a study of tumor-infiltrating lymphocytes in primary liver carcinoma. Investigators took RNA and DNA out together from about 20-30 mg of unsorted bulk tissue. TCR beta cDNA was reverse-transcribed from around 0.55 ug of total RNA. The reaction used a constant-region primer and ProtoScript II reverse transcriptase. Researchers made the TCR beta libraries by running three nested multiplex PCR rounds with slightly modified ARM-PCR. PCR rounds one and two used TRBV1-TRBV30 forward primers with a C-beta reverse primer for approximately 11 cycles each. One entry per CDR3 protein results from TCRdb running MiXCR on the multiplex PCR reads. The data hold 50,000 or so distinct CDR3 sequences, with 70% to 80% observed a single time. The specimen was liver tumor tissue from sampling region 5. As to subset: tumor region T5, tumor centre. Source of these receptors: a man between 35 and 55 years old with primary liver carcinoma and hepatitis B virus infection.

This clonotype was counted only a few times. This chain joins TRBV24-1 and TRBJ2-2, with 7 nucleotides matching TRBD2. Trimming cost V 11 bases and J 4 bases; bases outside gene matches: 12. Germline CDR1 and CDR2: KGHDR and SFDVKD. The CDR3 totals 15 residues. As DNA, the CDR3 is TGTGCCATCAAGGCGGCGGGAGAGGCCACCGGGGAGCTGTTTTTT. This gives the protein CAIKAAGEATGELFF.

This clonotype is a singleton in its sample. A read error is likely, as this CDR3 ends without the conserved phenylalanine or tryptophan. It is unclear where the CDR3 begins or ends on the DNA, so no DNA is shown, and the CDR3 is as TCRdb lists it. V usage is TRBV5-1 and J usage is TRBJ1-1; the D segment call TRBD1 is taken from the table without a DNA check. CDR1 SGHRS and CDR2 YFSETQ come from the germline V gene. Termini included, the CDR3 measures 13 amino acids. CDR3: CASSYEQGGLWFL.

This clonotype was found a few times. A much larger clonotype is one base distant, so this may be a read error. The rearrangement uses TRBV2 and TRBJ2-2; D gene unclear. The CDR3 is 14 amino acids. The germline V gene has CDR1 SNHLY and CDR2 FYNNEI. The V end was cut by 4 bases, the J end by 6 bases, with 12 bases between. CDR3: CASSGTKGSGELFF. DNA of the CDR3: TGTGCCAGCAGTGGGACGAAGGGTTCCGGGGAGCTGTTTTTT. Based on the CDR3 plus reference TRBV2 and TRBJ2-2, the full variable domain is EPEVTQTPSHQVTQMGQEVILRCVPISNHLYFYWYRQILGQKVEFLVSFYNNEISEKSEIFDDQFSVERPDGSNFTLKIRSTKLEDSAMYFCASSGTKGSGELFFGEGSRLTVL.

A remark on this clonotype: One end of the junction does not line up with germline, which may come from a read error. The chain links TRBV4-2 to TRBJ2-1; 8 bases map to TRBD1. CDR1 is LGHNA and CDR2 is YNFKEQ in the germline V gene. The CDR3 is 16 amino acids. CDR3 bases: TGTGCCAGCAGCCACGCCAGGGGACAGGAGAACAATGATCAGTTCTTC. This encodes CASSHARGQENNDQFF.

Worth noting for this clonotype: At one end, the junction sequence differs from germline, possibly due to a read error. The V call is TRBV11-2, the J call TRBJ2-6, with TRBD1 identical over 8 bases. Germline lookup yields CDR1 SGHAT and CDR2 FQNNGV. The CDR3 is made up of 21 amino acids. DNA for the CDR3: TGTGCCAGCAGCATGGGGGGAGACAGGGGCATTTCCATTTCTGGGGCCAACCTCCTGACTTTC. Translating gives CASSMGGDRGISISGANLLTF.

V usage is TRBV19 and J usage is TRBJ1-5, with D uncertain. The V end lost 5 bases, the J end lost 13 bases, and 18 bases lay between the germline ends. The CDR3 has 13 residues. Germline CDR1 is LNHDA and CDR2 is SQIVND (reference sequence). For the CDR3, the DNA is TGTGCCAGTAGTGAGGCAGCTAATCAGACTCAGCATTTT. Translating it yields CASSEAANQTQHF.

Remarks on this clonotype: At one end, the junction sequence differs from germline, possibly due to a read error. The chain uses TRBV11-3 and TRBJ1-5; D is perhaps TRBD1 (5 bases). The V gene's germline CDR1 is SGHNT and CDR2 YENEEA. The CDR3 runs to 15 residues. For the CDR3, the DNA is TGTGCCAGCATCTTAGATTTGGGGGTGGCTCAGCCCCAGCACTTT. It encodes CASILDLGVAQPQHF.

With regard to this clonotype: One end of the junction fails to match germline, which may point to a read error. V usage is TRBV11-1 and J usage is TRBJ1-2; no reliable D call. Germline CDR1 reads SGHAT; CDR2 reads FQDESV (reference sequence). The CDR3 covers 14 residues. This CDR3 is CASSLKGSGYGYAF. CDR3 DNA sequence: TGTGCCAGCAGCCTCAAGGGATCTGGCTATGGCTACGCCTTC.

Regarding this clonotype: Its ends do not fully match the called genes, so a read error is possible. This rearrangement joins TRBV4-2 to TRBJ2-2; D may be TRBD1 (7 bases). The CDR3 spans 15 residues. From germline, CDR1 is LGHNA and CDR2 YNFKEQ. In DNA, the CDR3 is TGCGTCAGCAGCCAGGGGGGAACATCCCCCGGGAAGCTGTTTTTT. This translates into CVSSQGGTSPGKLFF.

Concerning this clonotype itself: The junction departs from the called germline gene at one end, perhaps through a read error. V is TRBV14 and J is TRBJ2-7; 7 nucleotides agree with TRBD1. Looked up from germline, CDR1 is SGHDN and CDR2 is FVKESK. The CDR3 has 14 amino acids. The CDR3 coding sequence is TGTGTCAGCAGCCATAGGGGTACAGGGGCCGAGCAGTACTTT. Its translation is CVSSHRGTGAEQYF. The full variable domain, with the rest looked up from reference TRBV14 and TRBJ2-7, is EAGVTQFPSHSVIEKGQTVTLRCDPISGHDNLYWYRRVMGKEIKFLLHFVKESKQDESGMPNNRFLAERTGGTYSTLKVQPAELEDSGVYFCVSSHRGTGAEQYFGPGTRLTVT.

As regards this clonotype: A much larger clone sits a single nucleotide away, making a read error possible. The CDR3 loop reads CSAKLVRAQETQYF. The DNA of the CDR3 is TGCAGTGCTAAACTAGTGCGGGCCCAGGAGACCCAGTACTTC. V usage is TRBV20-1 and J usage is TRBJ2-5; TRBD2 is a possible D gene (5 bases). The CDR3 length is 14 residues. The germline V gene encodes CDR1 DFQATT and CDR2 SNEGSKA (reference sequence). Trimming removed 4 bases at V and 5 bases at J, with 17 bases between.

About this clonotype itself: Relative to the germline gene, one junction end is altered; a read error may explain this. The chain employs TRBV29-1 and TRBJ1-2, with unresolved D. The CDR3 runs 10 residues. Germline V gives CDR1 SQVTM, CDR2 ANQGSEA. As DNA, the CDR3 is TGCATCGTTGACCGCTATGGCTACACCTTC. It yields the protein CIVDRYGYTF.

A remark on this clonotype: The CDR3 ends on some other residue instead of the conserved phenylalanine or tryptophan, so this is likely a read error. The gene calls are TRBV14 and TRBJ2-1; 8 bases align to TRBD2. This CDR3 is 16 amino acids long. Germline-derived CDR1 and CDR2 are SGHDN and FVKESK. In DNA form, the CDR3 reads TGTGCGAGTAGTGCCGTAGCGGGATGGGTAAACAATGAGCAGTTCATC. Translating gives CASSAVAGWVNNEQFI.

This clonotype has ten or more counts. This sequence may be a read error, since a much larger clone differs from it by one base. The chain combines TRBV7-8 with TRBJ2-6, with a tentative D call TRBD2 (5 bases). Germline assignment: CDR1 SGHVS and CDR2 FQNEAQ. The CDR3 totals 17 residues. The V and J ends lost 4 bases and 0 bases respectively, with 13 bases between them. CDR3 residues: CASSSTVARSGANVLTF. Written as DNA, the CDR3 is TGTGCCAGCAGCTCTACGGTAGCGCGCTCTGGGGCCAACGTCCTGACTTTC. The whole variable domain, remainder taken from reference TRBV7-8 and TRBJ2-6, is GAGVSQSPRYKVAKRGQDVALRCDPISGHVSLFWYQQALGQGPEFLTYFQNEAQLDKSGLPSDRFFAERPEGSVSTLKIQRTQQEDSAVYLCASSSTVARSGANVLTFGAGSRLTVL.

A note on this clonotype: The junction and the germline gene differ at one end; a read error may be behind it. The V gene is TRBV6-6, the J gene TRBJ1-4, with 12 nucleotides matching TRBD1. This CDR3 contains 16 residues. Germline V gene sequence: CDR1 MNHNY, CDR2 SVGAGI (reference sequence). The CDR3 coding sequence is TGTGCCAGCCGTAACCGGGACAGGGGGCGAGGCGAAAAACTGTCTTTT. It encodes CASRNRDRGRGEKLSF.

This clonotype was observed at least ten times. A much larger clone lies one base from this, so it may be a read error. The conserved phenylalanine or tryptophan is not found at the CDR3 terminus, so this likely reflects a read error. V and J are TRBV28 and TRBJ1-2; tentatively, D is TRBD1 (5 bases). CDR3 length: 14 amino acids. The V gene's germline CDR1 is MDHEN and CDR2 SYDVKM. V lost 6 bases, J lost 5 bases, and 16 bases lay in between. DNA for the CDR3: TGTGCCAGCAGCCGGCGGGACGGACCTTATGGCTACACCCTC. Translated: CASSRRDGPYGYTL.

The chain employs TRBV5-1 and TRBJ2-2; maybe TRBD2 (6 bases). Between the trimmed V and J ends, which lost 9 bases and 4 bases, there was a span of 22 bases. There are 16 residues in the CDR3. The V gene's germline CDR1 is SGHRS and CDR2 YFSETQ. Here the CDR3 reads CANGLGGGIGTGELFF. DNA for the CDR3: TGCGCCAACGGCTTGGGGGGAGGAATCGGCACCGGGGAGCTGTTTTTT.

Turning to this clonotype: Sequence at one end of the junction differs from germline and may be a read error. The rearrangement joins TRBV6-2 or TRBV6-3 to TRBJ1-1; 8 bases are shared with TRBD1. Germline assignment: CDR1 MNHEY and CDR2 SVGEGT. CDR3 length: 14 residues. CDR3 DNA: TGCGCCAGCAGTTCTCTAAGGACAGGGACAGAAACTTTCTTT. Encoded protein: CASSSLRTGTETFF.

This sequence joins TRBV2 and TRBJ2-7, with D unresolved. Germline CDR1 SNHLY, CDR2 FYNNEI. This CDR3 has 14 residues. V lost 5 bases and J 0 bases, leaving 11 bases between the germline ends. In DNA form, the CDR3 reads TGTGCCAGCAGTAAGTCCCCTGCCTCCTACGAGCAGTACTTC. Its protein product is CASSKSPASYEQYF. The entire variable domain, with the rest obtained from reference TRBV2 and TRBJ2-7, is as follows: EPEVTQTPSHQVTQMGQEVILRCVPISNHLYFYWYRQILGQKVEFLVSFYNNEISEKSEIFDDQFSVERPDGSNFTLKIRSTKLEDSAMYFCASSKSPASYEQYFGPGTRLTVT.

This clonotype came up a few times. The chain is built from TRBV9 and TRBJ1-2; D ambiguous. The germline V gene has CDR1 SGDLS and CDR2 YYNGEE. This CDR3 region has 14 residues. V was pared by 3 bases and J by 8 bases, with 17 bases between. DNA for the CDR3: TGTGCCAGCAGCGCCCAGACTGGAGCGTACGGCTACACCTTC. The encoded protein is CASSAQTGAYGYTF.

As concerns this clonotype: It is likely a read error, because the conserved phenylalanine at the end of the CDR3 is missing. The chain has TRBV5-4 and TRBJ1-1; D not certain. CDR1 and CDR2 from the germline V gene are SGHNT and YYREEE (reference sequence). The CDR3 sequence is 14 residues long. CDR3 protein: CACSLGVGNTEAFS. In DNA, the CDR3 is TGTGCCTGCAGCTTGGGTGTGGGGAACACTGAAGCTTTCTCT.